This T cell receptor beta chain came from a study of T-cell reconstitution after alpha-beta-depleted transplantation in children. In germline, CDR1 is MGHDK, CDR2 SYGVNS. The CDR3 totals 12 residues. V lost 5 bases, J lost 6 bases, and 3 bases stayed unmatched. Unique molecular identifiers were incorporated during preparation of the TCRbeta library. TCRdb passed the PCR reads through MiXCR, listing each CDR3 protein once. In the table there are approximately 110,000 distinct CDR3 sequences, more than 20% of which are singletons. The TCR comes from a male patient between 2 and 15 years old who had a stem cell transplant for chronic granulomatous disease, so the T cells may come from the graft donor. The sample consisted of PBMCs, mostly from graft donor cells, taken 180 days after TCRalphabeta/CD19-depleted stem cell transplant. The chain combines TRBV25-1 with TRBJ2-5; TRBD2 agrees at 7 bases. CDR3 amino acids: CASSSGVKTQYF. Here the CDR3 DNA reads TGTGCCAGCAGTAGCGGGGTGAAGACCCAGTACTTC.